Listed below are T cell receptor beta chains from one sample, sequenced in a study of cytotoxic CD8 clonotypes in ibrutinib-treated CLL. Generated by immunoSEQ multiplex PCR, the TCRdb table keeps only in-frame clones and is missing some. The table shows 200,000 to 250,000 clones, with just under 80% occurring only once. This material consisted of PBMCs, taken after 12 months of ibrutinib treatment. These receptors came from a human donor with chronic lymphocytic leukemia. The CDR3 runs from the conserved cysteine through the conserved F or W. The order of the fields is J gene, clone size, D gene, V gene, CDR3 protein, CDR3 DNA. A D gene is named only where the DNA matches it firmly. The size field is filled for only some rows; it gives once, few, many or a size class.

TRBJ2-7 | once | NA | TRBV5-6 | CASSLQGWYEQYF | TGTGCCAGCAGCTTGCAGGGCTGGTACGAGCAGTACTTC
TRBJ2-1 | NA | NA | TRBV14 | CASSQVDGTYNEQFF | TGTGCCAGCAGCCAAGTAGACGGGACCTACAATGAGCAGTTCTTC
TRBJ2-5 | NA | NA | TRBV5-4 | CASSWQGREETQYF | TGTGCCAGCAGCTGGCAGGGTCGCGAAGAGACCCAGTACTTC
TRBJ2-7 | NA | TRBD1 | TRBV27 | CASSPPGQGYFGIGEQYF | TGTGCCAGCAGCCCACCGGGACAGGGGTATTTTGGGATTGGCGAGCAGTACTTC
TRBJ2-7 | NA | NA | TRBV10-2 | CASTKSGYEQYF | TGCGCCAGCACCAAGTCGGGGTATGAGCAGTACTTC
TRBJ1-2 | NA | NA | TRBV28 | CASSLGRRYGYTF | TGTGCCAGCAGTTTGGGGAGGAGATATGGCTACACCTTC
TRBJ2-5 | NA | NA | TRBV6-5 | CASSPGAQEGTQYF | TGTGCCAGCAGTCCGGGGGCACAGGAAGGGACCCAGTACTTC
TRBJ1-2 | NA | TRBD1 | TRBV5-1 | CASSRPDRGDGYTF | TGCGCCAGCAGCAGACCGGACAGGGGGGATGGCTACACCTTC
TRBJ2-4 | NA | NA | TRBV25-1 | CASSEDTRQYF | TGTGCCAGCAGTGAAGACACCAGGCAGTACTTC
TRBJ2-7 | NA | TRBD2 | TRBV4-1 | CASSQVGSSGYEQYF | TGCGCCAGCAGCCAAGTAGGCTCTAGCGGTTACGAGCAGTACTTC
TRBJ1-4 | NA | NA | TRBV5-1 | CASSQTGGEGEKLFF | TGCGCCAGCAGCCAGACCGGGGGAGAGGGAGAAAAACTGTTTTTT
TRBJ2-7 | NA | NA | TRBV27 | CASSSSSYEQYF | TGTGCCAGCAGTTCCTCCTCCTACGAGCAGTACTTC
TRBJ1-2 | NA | NA | TRBV19 | CASTQNFYGYTF | TGTGCCAGTACCCAGAACTTTTATGGCTACACCTTC
TRBJ2-6 | NA | NA | TRBV19 | CAGGTFVSGANVLTF | TGTGCCGGAGGGACATTTGTCTCTGGGGCCAACGTCCTGACTTTC
TRBJ1-6 | NA | NA | TRBV19 | CASSMEGYYNSPLHF | TGTGCCAGTAGTATGGAGGGATACTATAATTCACCCCTCCACTTT
TRBJ2-1 | NA | NA | TRBV7-6 | CASSHLGGATTYNEQFF | TGTGCCAGCAGCCACCTAGGGGGGGCTACCACTTACAATGAGCAGTTCTTC
TRBJ2-2 | few | NA | TRBV29-1 | CSVVGFGGELFF | TGCAGCGTTGTAGGGTTTGGCGGGGAGCTGTTTTTT